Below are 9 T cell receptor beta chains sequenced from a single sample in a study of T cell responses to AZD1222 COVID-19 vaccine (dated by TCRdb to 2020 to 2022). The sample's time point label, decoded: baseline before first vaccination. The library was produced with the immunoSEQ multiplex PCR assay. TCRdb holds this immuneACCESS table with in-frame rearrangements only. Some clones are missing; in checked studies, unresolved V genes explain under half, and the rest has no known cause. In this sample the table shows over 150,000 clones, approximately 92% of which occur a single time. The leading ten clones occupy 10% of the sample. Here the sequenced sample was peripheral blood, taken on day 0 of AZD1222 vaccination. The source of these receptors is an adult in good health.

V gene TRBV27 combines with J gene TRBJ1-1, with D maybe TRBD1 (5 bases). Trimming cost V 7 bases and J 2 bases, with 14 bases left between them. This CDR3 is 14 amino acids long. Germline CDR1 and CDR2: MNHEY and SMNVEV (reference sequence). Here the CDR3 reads CASKKEGPNTEAFF. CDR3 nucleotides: TGTGCCAGCAAAAAGGAGGGGCCAAACACTGAAGCTTTCTTT.

Here the CDR3 reads CASSILWDRGHGYNQPQHF. The CDR3, as DNA: TGTGCCAGTAGTATCCTTTGGGACAGGGGGCATGGGTACAATCAGCCCCAGCATTTT. The chain employs TRBV19 and TRBJ1-5; 12 bases map to TRBD1. V dropped 3 bases and J dropped 3; count of bases not matched to a gene: 12. CDR3 length equals 19 residues. CDR1 is LNHDA and CDR2 is SQIVND in the germline V gene (reference sequence). The full variable domain, completed using reference TRBV19 and TRBJ1-5, is DGGITQSPKYLFRKEGQNVTLSCEQNLNHDAMYWYRQDPGQGLRLIYYSQIVNDFQKGDIAEGYSVSREKKESFPLTVTSAQKNPTAFYLCASSILWDRGHGYNQPQHFGDGTRLSIL.

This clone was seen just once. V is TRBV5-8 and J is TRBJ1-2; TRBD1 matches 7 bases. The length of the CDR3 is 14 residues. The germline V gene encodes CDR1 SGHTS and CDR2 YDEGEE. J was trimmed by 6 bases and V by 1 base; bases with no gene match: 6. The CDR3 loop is CASSLSDRVDGYTF. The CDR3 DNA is TGTGCCAGCAGCTTGTCAGACAGGGTCGATGGCTACACCTTC.

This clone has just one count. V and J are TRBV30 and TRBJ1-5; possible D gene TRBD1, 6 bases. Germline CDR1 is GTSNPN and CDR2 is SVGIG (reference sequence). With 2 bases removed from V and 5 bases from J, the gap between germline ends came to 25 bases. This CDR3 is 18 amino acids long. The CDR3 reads CAWSFAGVSRGSYQPQHF. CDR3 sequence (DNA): TGTGCCTGGAGTTTCGCAGGAGTCTCCAGGGGTTCCTATCAGCCCCAGCATTTT.

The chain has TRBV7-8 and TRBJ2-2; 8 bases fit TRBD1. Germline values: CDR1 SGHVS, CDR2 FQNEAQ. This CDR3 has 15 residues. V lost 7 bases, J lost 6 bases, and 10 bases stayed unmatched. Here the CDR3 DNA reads TGTGCCAGCACCTTCATCCCAGGGGGCTCCGGGGAGCTGTTTTTT. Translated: CASTFIPGGSGELFF.

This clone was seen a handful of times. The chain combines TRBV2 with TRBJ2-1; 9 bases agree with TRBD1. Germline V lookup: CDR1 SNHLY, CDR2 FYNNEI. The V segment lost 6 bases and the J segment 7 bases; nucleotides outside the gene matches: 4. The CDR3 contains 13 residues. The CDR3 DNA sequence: TGTGCCAGCAGGGGGACAGGGTTGAATGAGCAGTTCTTC. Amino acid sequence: CASRGTGLNEQFF.

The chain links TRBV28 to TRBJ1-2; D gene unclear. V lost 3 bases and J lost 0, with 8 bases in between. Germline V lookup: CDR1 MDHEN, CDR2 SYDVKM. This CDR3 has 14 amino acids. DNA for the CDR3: TGTGCCAGCAGTTTGGCTGGGACTAACTATGGCTACACCTTC. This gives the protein CASSLAGTNYGYTF.

Here the CDR3 reads CASSLYGSGTDTQYF. The CDR3 nucleotides are TGTGCCAGCAGTTTGTACGGCTCGGGCACAGATACGCAGTATTTT. This chain joins TRBV27 and TRBJ2-3; the D is unclear. The germline V and J ends were trimmed by 3 bases and 1 base, with 11 bases remaining between them. The germline V gene has CDR1 MNHEY and CDR2 SMNVEV (reference sequence). The CDR3 extends over 15 amino acids.

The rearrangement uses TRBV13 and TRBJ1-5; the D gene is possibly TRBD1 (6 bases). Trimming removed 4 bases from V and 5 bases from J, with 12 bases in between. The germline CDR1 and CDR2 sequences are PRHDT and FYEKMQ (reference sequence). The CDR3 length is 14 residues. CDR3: CASSSRGHDQPQHF. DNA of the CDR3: TGTGCCAGCAGCTCTCGGGGACACGATCAGCCCCAGCATTTT.